Each of the 27 T cell receptor beta chains below was sequenced from the same sample in a study of early T cells in non-severe SARS-CoV-2 infection (TCRdb year 2021). Library preparation used 5' RACE. These reads were obtained on a NextSeq 500. The raw public data were reprocessed by TCRdb itself: fastp quality trimming at Q25, MiXCR clonotype calling, in-frame beta chains only. CDR3 protein duplicates are merged, each entry listing the most common genes and DNA. The table for this sample lists tens of thousands of distinct CDR3 sequences; about 4.3% of them were counted only once. The ten biggest clones cover 7.5% to 10% of the sample. Sequencing was performed on whole blood. These receptors were collected from an adult who was a healthcare worker with PCR-confirmed SARS-CoV-2 infection or an uninfected control (not recorded which).

The sample holds many counts of this clonotype. This chain links TRBV28 with TRBJ1-5, with D maybe TRBD1 (5 bases). The CDR3 runs 15 residues. Germline CDR1 reads MDHEN; CDR2 reads SYDVKM. V was pared by 5 bases and J by 2 bases, with 13 bases between. In DNA, the CDR3 is TGTGCCAGCAGTCTGCTGGGGGAGGGCAATCAGCCCCAGCATTTT. Protein: CASSLLGEGNQPQHF.

Note on this clonotype: A read error is possible here, since a much larger clone lies one base away. The V gene is TRBV4-2, the J gene TRBJ2-1; TRBD1 or TRBD2 may be the D gene (5 bases each). Looked up from germline, CDR1 is LGHNA and CDR2 is YNFKEQ. The CDR3 spans 17 residues. The DNA for the CDR3 is TGTGCCAACAGCCAAGATGGGGGAGAGAGCTCCTACAATGAGCAGTTCTTC. Its protein product is CANSQDGGESSYNEQFF.

This clonotype was recorded at least ten times. CDR3 DNA sequence: TGTGCCAGCAGTTATTCTAGCGGGGGGGCAGAGGAGACCCAGTACTTC. Amino acids: CASSYSSGGAEETQYF. The chain employs TRBV6-5 and TRBJ2-5, with 12 bases matching TRBD2. Germline V gives CDR1 MNHEY, CDR2 SVGAGI. After removal of 3 bases from V and 5 bases from J, the junction contained 7 bases not matched to a gene. The CDR3 totals 16 residues.

The table lists this clonotype with many counts. The chain employs TRBV6-2 or TRBV6-3 and TRBJ2-3; the match to TRBD1 covers 9 bases. Germline trimming cut 8 bases from V and 3 bases from J; bases unmatched to any gene: 6. This CDR3 has 14 residues. From germline, CDR1 is MNHEY and CDR2 SVGEGT. This CDR3 is CASLRDRATDTQYF. The CDR3 coding sequence is TGTGCCAGCCTAAGGGACAGGGCAACAGATACGCAGTATTTT.

Worth noting for this clonotype: This CDR3 is missing its conserved last phenylalanine or tryptophan, likely due to a read error. The chain carries TRBV7-2 and TRBJ2-3; TRBD2 is a possible D gene (7 bases). The germline V gene encodes CDR1 SGHTA and CDR2 FQGNSA. The CDR3 contains 17 residues. Trimming stripped 2 bases from V and 5 bases from J, with 20 bases between. CDR3 DNA sequence: TGTGCCAGCAGCTTAACCTTGGCGGGGGCAATAGAAGATACGCAGTATTCT. The encoded protein is CASSLTLAGAIEDTQYS.

As concerns this clonotype: This may be a read error: a much more frequent sequence differs by one nucleotide. The chain has TRBV10-2 and TRBJ2-7; 8 positions agree with TRBD1. The CDR3 spans 16 residues. The V gene end was trimmed by 8 bases and the J gene end by 2 bases; junction bases not matched to a gene: 14. Germline V CDR1 and CDR2: WSHSY, SAAADI. The CDR3 sequence is CASGQPDRAPTYEQYF. The CDR3, as DNA: TGCGCCAGCGGTCAGCCGGACAGGGCACCGACCTACGAGCAGTACTTC.

This clonotype has at least ten counts. The genes are TRBV27 and TRBJ1-5; the D is unclear. The CDR3 loop spans 12 amino acids. The germline gives CDR1 MNHEY, CDR2 SMNVEV (reference sequence). The V gene lost 3 bases and the J gene lost 5 bases, with 5 bases spanning the gap. CDR3: CASSFPHQPQHF. DNA of the CDR3: TGTGCCAGCAGTTTCCCCCATCAGCCCCAGCATTTT.

There are many counts of this clonotype. V gene TRBV6-6 combines with J gene TRBJ1-5, with 8 bases aligning to TRBD1. This CDR3 is built from 17 residues. Germline lookup yields CDR1 MNHNY and CDR2 SVGAGI (reference sequence). J lost 7 bases, V lost 6 bases, and 17 bases had no gene match. CDR3 region: CASSPLGVDRARQPQHF. In DNA, the CDR3 is TGTGCCAGCAGCCCCCTTGGAGTGGACAGGGCTAGGCAGCCCCAGCATTTT.

This clonotype came up many times. The rearrangement joins TRBV7-2 to TRBJ2-3, with TRBD2 matching 11 bases. The V gene's germline CDR1 is SGHTA and CDR2 FQGNSA. CDR3 length equals 18 residues. The trim removed 5 bases at V and 2 bases at J, leaving 12 bases unmatched. The CDR3 loop reads CASSLGVLAGAFTDTQYF. As DNA, the CDR3 is TGTGCCAGCAGCCTCGGTGTACTAGCGGGGGCCTTCACAGATACGCAGTATTTT.

This clonotype was seen at least ten times. The rearrangement links TRBV10-3 to TRBJ2-7; 8 bases fit TRBD1. Germline V lookup: CDR1 ENHRY, CDR2 SYGVKD. The CDR3 is 15 amino acids. Unmatched junction bases numbered 8, after V lost 2 bases and J lost 5 bases. The CDR3 sequence is CAISEDETGADEQYF. The CDR3 DNA sequence: TGTGCCATCAGTGAGGACGAGACAGGGGCCGACGAGCAGTACTTC.

This clonotype has just a few counts. Given a much more abundant clone one base away, this may be a read error. Written as DNA, the CDR3 is TGTGTCAGCAGCTTGGACATCCTTGGCTACACCTTC. Translated: CVSSLDILGYTF. The genes are TRBV7-9 and TRBJ1-2; TRBD1 might be the D (5 bases). Germline CDR1 and CDR2: SEHNR and FQNEAQ (reference sequence). This CDR3 comprises 12 residues.

This clonotype was recorded many times. This chain connects TRBV5-1 to TRBJ1-1, with D unclear. Trimming left V 0 bases short and J 0 bases short, with 3 bases between. There are 13 residues in the CDR3. Per the germline V gene, CDR1 is SGHRS and CDR2 is YFSETQ. The CDR3 is CASSLDMNTEAFF. The CDR3 region has the DNA TGCGCCAGCAGCTTGGACATGAACACTGAAGCTTTCTTT.

This clonotype was recorded many times. The chain uses TRBV13 and TRBJ2-7, with TRBD2 matching 10 bases. The ends lost 5 bases at V and 2 bases at J; junction bases unmatched: 9. CDR1 is PRHDT, CDR2 FYEKMQ, per germline (reference sequence). This CDR3 comprises 16 residues. The chain's CDR3 is CASSIQASGGPYEQYF. CDR3 DNA: TGTGCCAGCAGCATACAGGCTAGCGGGGGACCCTACGAGCAGTACTTC.

This clonotype was seen many times. The rearrangement links TRBV11-2 to TRBJ1-4; possible D gene TRBD1, 6 bases. The CDR3 has 15 residues. Germline assignment: CDR1 SGHAT and CDR2 FQNNGV. V lost 3 bases and J 5 bases, leaving 13 bases between the germline ends. The CDR3 sequence is CASSLLSGENEKLFF. The CDR3, as DNA: TGTGCCAGCAGCTTGTTATCAGGGGAGAATGAAAAACTGTTTTTT.

The chain uses TRBV7-2 and TRBJ2-3; D gene uncertain. Germline V gene sequence: CDR1 SGHTA, CDR2 FQGNSA. Trimming took 4 bases from V and 7 from J, leaving 18 bases between them. This CDR3 is built from 15 residues. The CDR3 coding sequence is TGTGCCAGCAGCTCCCAGGCTAGTCTGTGGAATACGCAGTATTTT. Amino acids: CASSSQASLWNTQYF.

This clonotype was seen repeatedly, ten times or more. The V call is TRBV20-1, the J call TRBJ2-7; D remains ambiguous. V lost 4 bases to trimming and J lost 6 bases, with 13 bases between them. Germline V CDR1 and CDR2: DFQATT, SNEGSKA (reference sequence). The CDR3 has 12 amino acids. CDR3 coding DNA: TGCAGTGCTAATATCGCACGGCCCGAGCAGTACTTC. The encoded protein is CSANIARPEQYF.

The sample holds many counts of this clonotype. J is TRBJ1-5 and V is TRBV20-1, with 8 nucleotides matching TRBD1. Trimming cost V 3 bases and J 7 bases; bases outside gene matches: 8. The CDR3 has 14 residues. Germline-derived CDR1 and CDR2 are DFQATT and SNEGSKA (reference sequence). The CDR3 loop reads CSARTGTGGQPQHF. In DNA, the CDR3 is TGCAGTGCTAGGACCGGGACAGGAGGCCAGCCCCAGCATTTT.

The sample holds many counts of this clonotype. This chain uses TRBV12-3 or TRBV12-4 with TRBJ1-1, with D unresolved. Deletions cut 3 bases from V and 1 base from J, with 3 bases between. The CDR3 is 12 residues long. This chain's CDR3 is CASSFSNTEAFF. In DNA form, the CDR3 reads TGTGCCAGCAGTTTTTCGAACACTGAAGCTTTCTTT.

This clonotype was counted a few times. The J gene is TRBJ2-1, the V gene TRBV19; 8 positions agree with TRBD1. The CDR3 covers 16 residues. Per germline, CDR1 LNHDA and CDR2 SQIVND (reference sequence). After removal of 5 bases from V and 2 bases from J, the junction contained 8 bases not matched to a gene. The CDR3 here is CASSPTGTGPYNEQFF. CDR3 sequence (DNA): TGTGCCAGTAGTCCCACCGGGACAGGACCCTACAATGAGCAGTTCTTC.

This clonotype was seen repeatedly, ten times or more. J is TRBJ2-3 and V is TRBV12-3 or TRBV12-4; 11 bases match TRBD2. There are 16 residues in the CDR3. V shed 2 bases and J 5 bases; nucleotides not matched to a gene: 6. The CDR3 sequence is CASSLLSGGAVDTQYF. The CDR3 nucleotides read TGTGCCAGCAGTTTACTTAGCGGGGGGGCGGTAGATACGCAGTATTTT.

This clonotype was seen many times. The rearrangement uses TRBV6-1 and TRBJ2-2, with D hard to call. V was trimmed by 1 base and J by 3 bases, leaving 9 bases between them. Germline assignment: CDR1 MNHNS and CDR2 SASEGT. The CDR3 sequence is 15 residues long. The CDR3 protein is CASSEGSLDTGELFF. The CDR3 DNA follows: TGTGCCAGCAGTGAAGGCTCCTTGGACACCGGGGAGCTGTTTTTT.

This clonotype was counted a few times. This chain connects TRBV5-4 to TRBJ2-3; TRBD2 agrees at 13 bases. Trimming at V came to 3 bases and at J to 4 bases, leaving 2 bases not matched to a gene. The CDR3 extends over 15 amino acids. Germline V gene lookup returns CDR1 SGHNT and CDR2 YYREEE (reference sequence). CDR3 protein: CASSWGTSGADTQYF. CDR3 sequence (DNA): TGTGCCAGCAGCTGGGGGACTAGCGGGGCAGATACGCAGTATTTT.

Many counts were recorded for this clonotype. V usage is TRBV5-6 and J usage is TRBJ1-1; D perhaps matches TRBD1 (5 bases). This CDR3 is 15 amino acids long. The germline V gene encodes CDR1 SGHDT and CDR2 YYEEEE. Trimming pared 4 bases from V and 1 base from J, leaving 14 bases between. The CDR3: CASSPPGLENTEAFF. The CDR3 bases are TGTGCCAGCAGCCCTCCAGGGCTAGAGAACACTGAAGCTTTCTTT.

This clonotype was counted ten times or more. This chain uses TRBV6-1 with TRBJ2-3, with 10 bases fitting TRBD1. CDR1 and CDR2 (germline): MNHNS, SASEGT. The trim removed 7 bases at V and 4 bases at J, leaving 8 bases unmatched. CDR3 size: 15 residues. The CDR3 DNA is TGTGCCAGCAAGGAAGACAGGGGGCGGGCAGATACGCAGTATTTT. It yields the protein CASKEDRGRADTQYF.

Many counts were recorded for this clonotype. The chain employs TRBV10-3 and TRBJ1-6, with D perhaps TRBD1 (5 bases). The germline V and J ends were trimmed by 4 bases and 10 bases, with 14 bases remaining between them. Germline loops: CDR1 ENHRY, CDR2 SYGVKD. This CDR3 spans 14 amino acids. CDR3 in amino acids: CAISADRSGSPLHF. The CDR3 DNA reads TGTGCCATCAGTGCTGACAGATCGGGATCACCCCTCCACTTT.

This clonotype was observed a handful of times. J is TRBJ1-4 and V is TRBV19, with TRBD1 identical over 8 bases. The CDR3 is made up of 16 amino acids. CDR1 LNHDA and CDR2 SQIVND come from the germline V gene (reference sequence). The J segment lost 7 bases and the V segment lost 6 bases, leaving 13 bases of the junction unmatched. The CDR3 protein is CASRSPRTGFVEKLFF. The CDR3 DNA reads as TGTGCCAGTAGATCCCCTCGGACAGGGTTCGTTGAAAAACTGTTTTTT.

The chain combines TRBV7-3 with TRBJ2-2, with D uncertain. This CDR3 is 12 amino acids long. Trimming stripped 4 bases from V and 4 bases from J, with 4 bases between. CDR1 is SGHTA, CDR2 FQGTGA, per germline. CDR3 sequence reads: CASSYATGELFF. Written as DNA, the CDR3 is TGTGCCAGCAGCTACGCCACCGGGGAGCTGTTTTTT.